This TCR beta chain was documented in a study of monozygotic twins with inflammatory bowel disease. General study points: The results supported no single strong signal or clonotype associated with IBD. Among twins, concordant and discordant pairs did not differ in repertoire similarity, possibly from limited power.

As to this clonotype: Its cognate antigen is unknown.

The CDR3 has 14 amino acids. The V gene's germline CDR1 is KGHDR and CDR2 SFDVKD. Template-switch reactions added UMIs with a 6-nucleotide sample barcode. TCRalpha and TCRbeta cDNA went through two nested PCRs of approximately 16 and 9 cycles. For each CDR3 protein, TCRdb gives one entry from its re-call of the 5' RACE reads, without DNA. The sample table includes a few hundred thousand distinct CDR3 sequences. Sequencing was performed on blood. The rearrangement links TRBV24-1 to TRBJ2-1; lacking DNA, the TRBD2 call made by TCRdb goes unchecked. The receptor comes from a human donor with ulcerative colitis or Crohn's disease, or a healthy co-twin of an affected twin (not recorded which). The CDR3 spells CATSLGGGHNEQFF.